The entry below gives a single TCR beta chain sequence along with its context. The target of this receptor is not known. Base-call qualities are not available, and no considerably larger clone is one nucleotide away. This sample also contains other DNA sequences that code for the same CDR3. This entry is derived from a study of cytomegalovirus exposure and HLA in healthy donors (dated 2017 in TCRdb). In terms of the full investigation: In an earlier analysis of under 750 of the donors, roughly 300 Gb of sequence data and 90 million to 120 million unique TCR beta sequences from about 190 million T cells were reported. Roughly 290 gigabases of sequencing data and roughly 80 million unique TCR sequences made up an early release that covered 500 to 650 HLA-typed donors. Among the roughly 400 genotyped donors, around 81% belonged to the genetic ancestry cluster associated with self-reported Caucasian donors. The study was designed to test whether signatures of past pathogen exposure could be identified by cataloging public T cell receptors. The T cell repertoires of around 730 subjects were profiled by immunosequencing and related to cytomegalovirus serostatus. A separate validation cohort of more than 100 different subjects was used in addition to the approximately 670-subject first cohort. High-throughput TCR immunosequencing, statistical association of individual TCRs with disease status, and machine learning were combined to predict cytomegalovirus infection status. To study patterns of TCR occurrence, a later analysis re-analyzed previously published TCR beta repertoires from hundreds of donors and added high-resolution HLA genotyping. Rather than drawing on any new phenotypic data, the later analysis identified candidate immune exposures from TCR beta sequences and the way those sequences occurred across donors. An earlier analysis of roughly 580 of the donors used high-throughput TCR beta sequencing to judge whether each TCR beta V gene segment behaved as functional or pseudogenic. Alongside the repertoire data, information on donor age, sex, ethnicity and CMV serostatus was compiled. Genome-wide SNP genotypes for about three fifths of the roughly 670 donors were used in a later genetic analysis, which treated that subset as a discovery cohort. All discovery cohort repertoires had been generated on a single sequencing platform. Both class I and class II loci were covered by HLA typing, at four-digit resolution. The number of donors typed differed by locus, with roughly 629-640 for A, B, C, DRB1 and DQB1, around 500 for DQA1, over 600 for DPA1, and around 460 for DPB1. Several DR-DQ haplotypes were handled as single units for association and clustering because linkage in the cohort was strong. On average, roughly 250,000 unique TCR beta nucleotide sequences were sequenced per donor among about 400 genotyped donors of the cohort, with roughly 18% of those sequences being non-productive. Points the paper makes about the study in general: Sequencing depth was assumed to be roughly uniform across donors in the presence/absence analyses, though that assumption may not hold. A later genetic analysis associated a missense DCLRE1C variant with V-gene and J-gene trimming of TCR beta chains, and an independent cohort replicated the association. The only immune exposure information available for the cohort was CMV serostatus. Only TCR beta chains were sequenced in this cohort, and the absence of alpha or paired-chain data limited detectable features. Around 16 rarely observed V segments, including chromosome 9 orphons, were excluded from the earlier analysis of almost 600 of the donors because counts were too low. Some IMGT-functional V segments, including TRBV6-2 and TRBV6-3, could not be told apart with the 87-base-pair reads, so those segments were excluded. HLA typing was unavailable for some donors at each locus, so association tests used only the typed subset. According to a later analysis, TCR association rates differed among HLA loci, with DRB1 alleles showing the most associated TCRs and HLA-C alleles showing the fewest. A later analysis associated 15,000 to 20,000 TCR beta sequences with specific HLA alleles at a false discovery rate of 0.05. A cluster of highly shared sequence variants was judged likely to represent a technical artifact of the sequencing pipeline. A later analysis found that HLA-associated TCR beta chains were more clonally expanded and had lower generation probabilities than equally common non-associated chains. Broadly in line with IMGT annotations, most TCR beta V segments showed up in productive rearrangements about 90% or about 30% of the time in an earlier analysis of 450 to 750 of the donors. The authors suggested that the approach could potentially be generalized to other disease states and immunological phenotypes. Linkage disequilibrium might explain the correlated functional status among segregating V segments, but an unknown experimental factor could not be ruled out. When HLA alleles, especially DR and DQ, strongly co-occurred, TCR associations were difficult to assign to individual alleles. Most TCR sequences were observed very rarely across donors, whereas some public TCRs were present in many individuals. A further reported finding was that TCR beta sequences accurately predicted the HLA-A and HLA-B alleles for most subjects in the first cohort. In vitro tests confirmed that three of the cytomegalovirus-associated TCR beta chains recognize cytomegalovirus antigens. In a later analysis, several top co-occurrence clusters were reported to appear linked to parvovirus B19, influenza, CMV and Epstein-Barr virus. According to a later genetic analysis, donors in an Asian-associated ancestry cluster had fewer N-insertions in productive TCRs than the approximately 610-donor mean. Most CMV-associated TCR beta chains appeared to be HLA-restricted in a later analysis, and the HLA associations seemed to be driven largely by CMV exposure. The classifier was reported to diagnose cytomegalovirus status with high specificity and sensitivity in both the original cohort and the validation cohort. A total of fewer than 200 TCR beta chains were listed by the study as associated with cytomegalovirus.

Libraries came from the immunoSEQ multiplex PCR assay. For the multiplex PCR, a mixture combining 60 forward primers for TCR Vbeta segments and 13 reverse primers for TCR Jbeta segments was used. A multiplex PCR assay on genomic DNA amplified the CDR3 region of rearranged TCR beta genes. The amplified TCR beta libraries were sequenced on the Illumina HiSeq System as 87-base-pair reads. For the original study's pipeline: Across the 670 or so repertoires, a later analysis counted 60 million to 90 million unique TCR beta chains, around 10 million of which were shared by at least two donors. To remove PCR and sequencing errors, raw reads were error-corrected and collapsed into unique sequences using a nearest-neighbor algorithm that merged closely related sequences. V, D and J gene segments were assigned by aligning CDR3 sequences to IMGT reference sequences. For a sequence to be retained, at least a six-nucleotide match to both a V gene segment and a J gene segment was required. A rearrangement was called productive if the CDR3 had no stop codons and remained in frame with V and J, and every other rearrangement was called non-productive. Following IMGT convention, CDR3 was defined as the stretch from the second conserved V-encoded cysteine to the conserved J-encoded phenylalanine. The earlier analysis of some 600 of the donors excluded sequences that lacked an unambiguous match to a single V gene segment. An earlier analysis of under 750 of the donors called V segments functional above 56.7% productive rearrangements and segregating when the between-donor standard deviation exceeded 5%. To diagnose cytomegalovirus status from the catalog of TCR beta chain sequences, a statistical classification framework was built. A later analysis assigned V and J genes by comparing TCR nucleotide sequences with IMGT/GENE-DB human TR gene sequences. Using the TCRdist pipeline, a later analysis assigned CDR3 sequences along with most-parsimonious VDJ recombination scenarios. In a later analysis, each TCR beta chain was defined by its CDR3 amino acid sequence together with its V-gene family, and reads without a unique V-gene family were excluded. To address suspected cross-contamination and a sequencing artifact, a later analysis removed 550 to 750 highly shared, low-generation-probability nucleotide sequences. For each public chain, a later analysis derived a clonal expansion index from normalized ranks of inferred template counts within each repertoire. In a later analysis, generation probabilities were computed with a VDJ recombination model fitted to out-of-frame rearrangements, and the resulting probabilities were checked against IGoR. In a later analysis, hypergeometric tests were used to score TCR-TCR, TCR-HLA and TCR-CMV co-occurrence, with a repertoire-size bias correction applied to TCR pairs. False discovery rates were estimated in a later analysis by permuting HLA or CMV assignments 20 times. A later analysis grouped co-occurring TCRs with DBSCAN, adding TCRdist sequence similarity when clustering within HLA-allele-positive subsets. Repertoires with fewer than 30,000 or more than 120,000 public chains, plus five repertoires with anomalous nucleotide sharing, were excluded from co-occurrence clustering. The clones in this table, taken by TCRdb from immuneACCESS, are in-frame only. Not every clone is retained; where verified, under half of the shortfall comes from an unresolved V gene, and the cause of the rest is unknown. V and J calls and clone size follow that table, whereas D and trimming were derived from the DNA. A total of 150,000 to 200,000 clones appear in this sample, roughly three quarters of them only once. Roughly 2.5% of the sample rests with the top ten.

The cohort comprised hundreds of healthy bone marrow donors. At the time of sampling, every cohort member was nominally healthy, though immune exposures that went unrecorded were likely present. The donor was CMV seropositive and was included in the group of 290 or so seropositive cohort members. Each donor provided a peripheral blood sample, and peripheral blood mononuclear cells were used for TCR beta sequencing. Genomic DNA was extracted from the blood cell samples with the Qiagen DNeasy Blood Extraction Kit. Cut back by 3 bases and 2 bases, the V and J ends lie 14 bases apart. Counted from cysteine to phenylalanine, this CDR3 has 16 amino acids. The kept DNA is CDR3 alone, 48 bases in frame from the first base. The germline V gene provides CDR1 SGHRS and CDR2 YFSETQ.

The TCR was taken from a woman in her twenties or thirties in good health and CMV-seropositive. The sample was PBMCs. The chain uses TRBV5-1 and TRBJ2-2; TRBD1 is perhaps the D gene, given 5 matching bases. The nucleotide sequence is given as TGCGCCAGCAGCTCCGGACAACCCCTTAACACCGGGGAGCTGTTTTTT. Its protein is CASSSGQPLNTGELFF.